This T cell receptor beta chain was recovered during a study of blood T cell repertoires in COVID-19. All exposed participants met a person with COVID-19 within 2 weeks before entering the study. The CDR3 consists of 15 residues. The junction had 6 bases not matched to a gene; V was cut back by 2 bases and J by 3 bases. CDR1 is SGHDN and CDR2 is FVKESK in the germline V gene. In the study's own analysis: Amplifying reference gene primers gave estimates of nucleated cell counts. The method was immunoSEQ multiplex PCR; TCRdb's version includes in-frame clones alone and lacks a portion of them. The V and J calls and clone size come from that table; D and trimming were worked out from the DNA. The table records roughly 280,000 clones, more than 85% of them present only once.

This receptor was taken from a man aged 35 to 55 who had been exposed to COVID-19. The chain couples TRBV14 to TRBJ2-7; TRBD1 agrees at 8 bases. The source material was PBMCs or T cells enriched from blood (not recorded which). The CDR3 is CASSQTAGTGYEQYF. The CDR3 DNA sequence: TGTGCCAGCAGCCAAACAGCCGGGACAGGCTACGAGCAGTACTTC. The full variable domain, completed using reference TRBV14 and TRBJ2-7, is EAGVTQFPSHSVIEKGQTVTLRCDPISGHDNLYWYRRVMGKEIKFLLHFVKESKQDESGMPNNRFLAERTGGTYSTLKVQPAELEDSGVYFCASSQTAGTGYEQYFGPGTRLTVT.